This entry describes one TCR beta chain. One end of the junction does not line up with germline, which may come from a read error. This specimen belongs to a study of blood T cell repertoires in COVID-19. Across the whole study: T cells, B-cell-depleted T cells, or PBMCs provided the cDNA or gDNA that served as material.

Study processing details: Reference gene primer amplification in the assay estimated nucleated cell counts. Data came from immunoSEQ multiplex PCR; TCRdb stores just in-frame clones and leaves some out. That table furnishes V, J and clone size, whereas the DNA furnished D and trimming. Seen here are roughly 43,000 clones, 87% observed once, and the top ten hold approximately 15%. Germline CDR1 is LNHDA and CDR2 is SQIVND (reference sequence). The CDR3 consists of 15 residues. The clonotype comes from a human donor in a cohort sampled during active COVID-19. The gene calls are TRBV19 and TRBJ1-5; tentative D call: TRBD1 (5 bases). The specimen was peripheral blood. CDR3 nucleotides: TGTGCCAGTAGACCCCTAGGGGATAGCAATCGGCCCCAGCATTTT. As protein: CASRPLGDSNRPQHF.